This is a list of T cell receptor beta chains from one sample in a study of regulatory T cells in long-lasting Graves disease. One entry per CDR3 protein results from TCRdb running MiXCR on the multiplex PCR reads. The sample holds roughly 430,000 distinct CDR3 sequences, 16% seen once. This same sample was also taken into another study, of T cells in Graves' hyperthyroidism and ophthalmopathy.

The sample in question was peripheral blood mononuclear cells (PBMCs), obtained at new diagnosis, from a patient treated with antithyroid drugs. The source is a woman aged 30 to 39 with Graves disease. Each CDR3 is given without its conserved first and last residue. A D gene is named only where the DNA matches it firmly. A row's size may be missing; if present it is once, few, many or a size class.

v_call: TRBV6-2/TRBV6-3; clone_size: many; j_call: TRBJ2-7; d_call: TRBD1; cdr3_aa: ASSYSIAGTGPRY
v_call: TRBV28; clone_size: many; j_call: TRBJ2-5; d_call: .; cdr3_aa: ASRNNVAVKETQY
v_call: TRBV6-1; clone_size: .; j_call: TRBJ2-1; d_call: .; cdr3_aa: ASSLQAGTLNEQF
v_call: TRBV20-1; clone_size: many; j_call: TRBJ2-7; d_call: TRBD2; cdr3_aa: SARESGGSYEQY
v_call: TRBV12-3/TRBV12-4; clone_size: few; j_call: TRBJ1-5; d_call: .; cdr3_aa: ASSLAGPGNQPQH
v_call: TRBV2; clone_size: few; j_call: TRBJ2-1; d_call: TRBD2; cdr3_aa: ASRRGLASYNEQF
v_call: TRBV19; clone_size: .; j_call: TRBJ2-2; d_call: TRBD1; cdr3_aa: ASSIRAGGVDTGELF
v_call: TRBV14; clone_size: .; j_call: TRBJ2-5; d_call: .; cdr3_aa: ASSQPGETQY
v_call: TRBV5-1; clone_size: .; j_call: TRBJ2-1; d_call: TRBD2; cdr3_aa: ARSPSGRNYNEQF
v_call: TRBV27; clone_size: many; j_call: TRBJ1-5; d_call: .; cdr3_aa: ASSLERGTQPQH
v_call: TRBV20-1; clone_size: many; j_call: TRBJ2-5; d_call: .; cdr3_aa: SATVGSYQETQY
v_call: TRBV7-9; clone_size: .; j_call: TRBJ2-1; d_call: .; cdr3_aa: ASSLSGEAYYNEQF
v_call: TRBV3-1; clone_size: many; j_call: TRBJ2-1; d_call: .; cdr3_aa: ASSQVTLAHEQF
v_call: TRBV2; clone_size: many; j_call: TRBJ1-6; d_call: .; cdr3_aa: ASNTLGGRRGSPLH
v_call: TRBV12-3/TRBV12-4; clone_size: many; j_call: TRBJ1-3; d_call: .; cdr3_aa: ASSFHIQSGNTIY
v_call: TRBV18; clone_size: .; j_call: TRBJ2-4; d_call: .; cdr3_aa: ASSPARAKNIQY
v_call: TRBV19; clone_size: many; j_call: TRBJ2-1; d_call: .; cdr3_aa: ASTRTFSYNEQF
v_call: TRBV11-1; clone_size: many; j_call: TRBJ2-1; d_call: .; cdr3_aa: ASSLVSRDKQF
v_call: TRBV10-1; clone_size: many; j_call: TRBJ2-7; d_call: .; cdr3_aa: ASNREDAYEQY